The rows below give T cell receptor beta chains drawn from one sample of a study of blood T cell repertoires in COVID-19. Some clones are missing from TCRdb's copy, which holds only in-frame ones; the method was immunoSEQ multiplex PCR. The table records about 260,000 clones, 85% to 90% of them present only once. The sample consisted of peripheral blood. These receptors were obtained from a woman aged 40 to 50 with acute or convalescent COVID-19. Each CDR3 is given with its conserved first and last residue. Fields, in order: J gene, D gene, clone size, V gene, CDR3 DNA, CDR3 protein. A D gene is named only where the DNA matches it firmly. The size entry is marked missing in some rows and otherwise reads once, few, many or a size class.

>TRBJ1-5|TRBD1|NA|TRBV5-6
TGTGCCAGCAGCTTTACAGGGGGGATTCAGCCCCAGCATTTT
CASSFTGGIQPQHF
>TRBJ1-1|NA|NA|TRBV21-1
TGTGCCAGCCCCAAAATCCCGGACACTTTTACCTCGAACACTGAAGCTTTCTTT
CASPKIPDTFTSNTEAFF
>TRBJ1-2|TRBD1|NA|TRBV6-6
TGTGCCAGCAGTCCACCCGGGACAGGGGCTGGCTACACCTTC
CASSPPGTGAGYTF
>TRBJ2-5|TRBD1|NA|TRBV11-2
TGTGCCAGCAGCTCCTCCAGGGGGCAGTTGGAGACCCAGTACTTC
CASSSSRGQLETQYF
>TRBJ2-1|TRBD2|NA|TRBV7-9
TGTGCCAGCAGCTTAGACGGGGGGTACAATGAGCAGTTCTTC
CASSLDGGYNEQFF
>TRBJ1-1|NA|NA|TRBV30
TGTGCCTGCCACAGGGACAACACTGAAGCTTTCTTT
CACHRDNTEAFF
>TRBJ2-2|NA|few|TRBV2
TGTGCCAGCGGGAGAGAGAACACCGGGGAGCTGTTTTTT
CASGRENTGELFF
>TRBJ1-5|NA|NA|TRBV28
TGTGCCAGCAGTTCCTCTGACAGGTATAGCAATCAGCCCCAGCATTTT
CASSSSDRYSNQPQHF
>TRBJ1-2|TRBD1|NA|TRBV5-1
TGCGCCAGCAGCGCCGCCGGGACAGGGGGGGACTATGGCTACACCTTC
CASSAAGTGGDYGYTF
>TRBJ1-2|TRBD1|NA|TRBV15
TGTGCCACCAGCCGAAACAGGGGGTACTATGGCTACACCTTC
CATSRNRGYYGYTF
>TRBJ2-4|NA|NA|TRBV7-6
TGTGCCAGCAGCTTAGACGAAACAGGAAACATTCAGTACTTC
CASSLDETGNIQYF
>TRBJ2-5|NA|NA|TRBV20-1
TGCAGTGTCCACTCCGGAGGGACCCAGTACTTC
CSVHSGGTQYF
>TRBJ1-1|TRBD1|NA|TRBV3-1/TRBV3-2
TGTGCCAGCCGACAGGGATACACTGAAGCTTTCTTT
CASRQGYTEAFF
>TRBJ1-3|NA|NA|TRBV12-3/TRBV12-4
TGTGCCAGTCGTGGTCGAGGGAACACCATATATTTT
CASRGRGNTIYF
>TRBJ1-2|NA|NA|TRBV5-6
TGTGCCAGCAGCTTAGAGTCCCGGGGTGGCTACACCTTC
CASSLESRGGYTF
>TRBJ2-3|TRBD1|NA|TRBV5-1
TGCGCCAGCAGCCCCGGACAGGCCACAGATACGCAGTATTTT
CASSPGQATDTQYF
>TRBJ2-5|TRBD2|NA|TRBV11-2
TGTGCCAGCAGCACCGCCGGGACTAGCGGGGGAGGAGAGACCCAGTACTTC
CASSTAGTSGGGETQYF
>TRBJ1-2|NA|once|TRBV19
TGTGCCAGTAGTATCCCGACAGAGAACTATGGCTACACCTTC
CASSIPTENYGYTF
>TRBJ2-3|NA|NA|TRBV6-5
TGTGCCAGCAGTTTGTCCCCCCTTGGCACAGATACGCAGTATTTT
CASSLSPLGTDTQYF
>TRBJ2-5|TRBD1|NA|TRBV11-1
TGTGCCAGCAGCCACGACAGGGGCCAAGAGACCCAGTACTTC
CASSHDRGQETQYF
>TRBJ1-6|TRBD1|NA|TRBV27
TGTGCCAGCAGTTTTTCCCCCGGGACAGGGAGGTCACCCCTCCACTTT
CASSFSPGTGRSPLHF
>TRBJ2-3|TRBD2|NA|TRBV27
TGTGCCAGCAGTCGGGCCCCCCCCGGAGCGGGGGGGCCTGATACGCAGTATTTT
CASSRAPPGAGGPDTQYF
>TRBJ1-2|NA|NA|TRBV27
TGTGCCAGCAGTCTTCGGGGAAACTATGGCTACACCTTC
CASSLRGNYGYTF
>TRBJ2-1|NA|NA|TRBV11-3
TGTGCCAGCAGCTTAGACGGGCGGGCCTACAATGAGCAGTTCTTC
CASSLDGRAYNEQFF